These 9 T cell receptor beta chains came from one sample sequenced in a study of Graves' ophthalmopathy and Graves' hyperthyroidism. The authors amplified TCR beta CDR3 regions, and they did so from RNA transcripts for repertoire sequencing. First-round RT-PCR employed HTBI primers, with a second-round multiplex PCR after it. MiXCR, run by TCRdb on the multiplex PCR reads, gives a single entry per CDR3 protein. The sample has 210,000 or so distinct CDR3 sequences, around 28% seen once. Input material: peripheral blood. The receptors were gathered from a man aged 50 or older with Graves' ophthalmopathy.

The chain is built from TRBV12-3 or TRBV12-4 and TRBJ1-6, with D tentatively TRBD1 (5 bases). Trimming shortened V by 5 bases and J by 10 bases, and 12 bases separated the two germline ends. The CDR3 consists of 13 residues. Here the CDR3 DNA reads TGTGCCAGCAGTGGCGGCAGGGAGTCACCCCTCCACTTT. As protein: CASSGGRESPLHF.

This clonotype has at least ten counts. J is TRBJ2-3 and V is TRBV24-1, with D tentatively TRBD1 (6 bases). This CDR3 contains 17 residues. V shed 4 bases and J shed 2 bases, with 18 bases lying between them. The germline CDR1 and CDR2 sequences are KGHDR and SFDVKD. CDR3 sequence reads: CATSDPTGSVTTDTQYF. CDR3 DNA: TGTGCCACCAGTGACCCGACAGGAAGCGTCACCACAGATACGCAGTATTTT.

This clonotype was seen only a few times. V usage is TRBV6-1 and J usage is TRBJ1-1; D unclear. Germline V gene sequence: CDR1 MNHNS, CDR2 SASEGT. The V gene lost 7 bases and the J gene lost 3 bases, with 12 bases spanning the gap. The CDR3 loop spans 13 amino acids. The CDR3 bases are TGTGCCAGCAATCCCCAGTGGGACACTGAAGCTTTCTTT. It yields the protein CASNPQWDTEAFF.

V usage is TRBV12-3 or TRBV12-4 and J usage is TRBJ1-1; 9 nucleotides align to TRBD1. CDR3 length equals 13 residues. V was clipped by 6 bases and J by 6 bases; unmatched bases: 5. CDR3 protein: CASRKNRGPEAFF. CDR3 in DNA: TGTGCCAGCAGGAAAAACAGGGGGCCTGAAGCTTTCTTT.

This clonotype was counted ten times or more. The CDR3 DNA follows: TGCGCCAGCAGCCAACGAGGACAGGGACCTGAAGCTTTCTTT. It specifies CASSQRGQGPEAFF. The chain employs TRBV4-1 and TRBJ1-1, with 8 bases lining up with TRBD1. V gave up 2 bases and J gave up 6 bases; unmatched junction bases: 5. Germline V lookup: CDR1 MGHRA, CDR2 YSYEKL. This CDR3 is built from 14 residues.

This clonotype was found many times. The V and J genes are TRBV19 and TRBJ2-2, with 12 bases that match TRBD2. CDR1 and CDR2 (germline): LNHDA, SQIVND (reference sequence). The CDR3 sequence is 15 residues long. The junction had 3 bases not matched to a gene; V was cut back by 6 bases and J by 4 bases. Here the CDR3 DNA reads TGTGCCAGTAGGCCTAGCGGGAGGGCCACCGGGGAGCTGTTTTTT. It specifies CASRPSGRATGELFF.

This chain joins TRBV27 and TRBJ2-7; D is undetermined. V lost 2 bases, J lost 1 base, and 9 bases lay in between. The length of the CDR3 is 14 residues. Germline CDR1 reads MNHEY; CDR2 reads SMNVEV (reference sequence). The CDR3 coding sequence is TGTGCCAGCAGTTTAGGTAGGATATCCTACGAGCAGTACTTC. Translation: CASSLGRISYEQYF.

This clonotype has a count of ten or more. The chain couples TRBV7-3 to TRBJ1-1; TRBD1 might be the D (5 bases). The V gene's germline CDR1 is SGHTA and CDR2 FQGTGA. This CDR3 spans 15 amino acids. The V end was cut by 3 bases, the J end by 3 bases, with 14 bases between. The DNA for the CDR3 is TGTGCCAGCAGCTTTCGCCTCCAGGGTCACACTGAAGCTTTCTTT. This gives the protein CASSFRLQGHTEAFF.

There are many counts of this clonotype. The chain employs TRBV6-2 or TRBV6-3 and TRBJ2-7, with D possibly being TRBD1 or TRBD2 (5 bases each). Germline V CDR1 and CDR2: MNHEY, SVGEGT. Trimming took off 6 bases at V and 0 bases at J, with 15 bases between the two ends. The CDR3 length is 15 residues. CDR3 loop: CASRTRDPNSYEQYF. The CDR3 DNA sequence: TGTGCCAGCAGGACCCGGGACCCCAACTCCTACGAGCAGTACTTC.